This T cell receptor beta chain was captured by sequencing in a study of cytomegalovirus exposure and HLA in healthy donors. General observations from the study: In a later analysis, a missense DCLRE1C variant was linked to TCR beta V- and J-gene trimming.

Concerning this clone itself: The antigen remains undetermined.

Primers included in the PCR were 60 Vbeta and 13 Jbeta primers. Sequencing used immunoSEQ multiplex PCR; TCRdb keeps in-frame clones, though not all of them. Its table lists 150,000 or so clones. Germline values: CDR1 SGHAT, CDR2 FQNNGV. CDR3 length: 17 amino acids. Trimming stripped 1 base from V and 10 bases from J, with 23 bases between. Source material: PBMCs. The source of this sequence is a woman aged 55-70 years in good health and CMV-seronegative. The gene calls are TRBV11-2 and TRBJ1-3; D not certain. The CDR3 bases are TGTGCCAGCAGCTTAGTTTCTAGTCGAGCCAGTTCAAGTACCATATATTTT. Its protein product is CASSLVSSRASSSTIYF.